This TCR beta chain was sequenced during a study of regulatory T cells in long-lasting Graves disease. The table lists this clonotype with many counts. Documented time point: newly diagnosed GD, antithyroid drugs for less than 3 months. The TCR library was prepared using RNA isolated from PBMCs. According to the study, TCR beta libraries were built with iRepertoire HTBI primers and CDR3-region Arm-PCR. TCRdb fed the multiplex PCR reads into MiXCR, producing one record per CDR3 protein. The data contain about 220,000 distinct CDR3 sequences, approximately 18% of them seen just once; the ten biggest clones take up 12%. With 10 bases removed from V and 7 bases from J, the gap between germline ends came to 23 bases. The germline gives CDR1 MNHNS, CDR2 SASEGT. The CDR3 spans 14 residues. These data were likewise used in another study, on T cells in Graves' hyperthyroidism and ophthalmopathy.

The source was peripheral blood mononuclear cells (PBMCs), collected at new diagnosis, from a patient treated with antithyroid drugs. The chain carries TRBV6-1 and TRBJ2-7, with TRBD2 as a possible D gene (5 bases). The TCR was taken from a woman in her 30s with Graves disease. The DNA of the CDR3 is TGTGCCACCGATCGGGATCTACAAAGGGAAGAGCAGTACTTC. Its protein is CATDRDLQREEQYF.